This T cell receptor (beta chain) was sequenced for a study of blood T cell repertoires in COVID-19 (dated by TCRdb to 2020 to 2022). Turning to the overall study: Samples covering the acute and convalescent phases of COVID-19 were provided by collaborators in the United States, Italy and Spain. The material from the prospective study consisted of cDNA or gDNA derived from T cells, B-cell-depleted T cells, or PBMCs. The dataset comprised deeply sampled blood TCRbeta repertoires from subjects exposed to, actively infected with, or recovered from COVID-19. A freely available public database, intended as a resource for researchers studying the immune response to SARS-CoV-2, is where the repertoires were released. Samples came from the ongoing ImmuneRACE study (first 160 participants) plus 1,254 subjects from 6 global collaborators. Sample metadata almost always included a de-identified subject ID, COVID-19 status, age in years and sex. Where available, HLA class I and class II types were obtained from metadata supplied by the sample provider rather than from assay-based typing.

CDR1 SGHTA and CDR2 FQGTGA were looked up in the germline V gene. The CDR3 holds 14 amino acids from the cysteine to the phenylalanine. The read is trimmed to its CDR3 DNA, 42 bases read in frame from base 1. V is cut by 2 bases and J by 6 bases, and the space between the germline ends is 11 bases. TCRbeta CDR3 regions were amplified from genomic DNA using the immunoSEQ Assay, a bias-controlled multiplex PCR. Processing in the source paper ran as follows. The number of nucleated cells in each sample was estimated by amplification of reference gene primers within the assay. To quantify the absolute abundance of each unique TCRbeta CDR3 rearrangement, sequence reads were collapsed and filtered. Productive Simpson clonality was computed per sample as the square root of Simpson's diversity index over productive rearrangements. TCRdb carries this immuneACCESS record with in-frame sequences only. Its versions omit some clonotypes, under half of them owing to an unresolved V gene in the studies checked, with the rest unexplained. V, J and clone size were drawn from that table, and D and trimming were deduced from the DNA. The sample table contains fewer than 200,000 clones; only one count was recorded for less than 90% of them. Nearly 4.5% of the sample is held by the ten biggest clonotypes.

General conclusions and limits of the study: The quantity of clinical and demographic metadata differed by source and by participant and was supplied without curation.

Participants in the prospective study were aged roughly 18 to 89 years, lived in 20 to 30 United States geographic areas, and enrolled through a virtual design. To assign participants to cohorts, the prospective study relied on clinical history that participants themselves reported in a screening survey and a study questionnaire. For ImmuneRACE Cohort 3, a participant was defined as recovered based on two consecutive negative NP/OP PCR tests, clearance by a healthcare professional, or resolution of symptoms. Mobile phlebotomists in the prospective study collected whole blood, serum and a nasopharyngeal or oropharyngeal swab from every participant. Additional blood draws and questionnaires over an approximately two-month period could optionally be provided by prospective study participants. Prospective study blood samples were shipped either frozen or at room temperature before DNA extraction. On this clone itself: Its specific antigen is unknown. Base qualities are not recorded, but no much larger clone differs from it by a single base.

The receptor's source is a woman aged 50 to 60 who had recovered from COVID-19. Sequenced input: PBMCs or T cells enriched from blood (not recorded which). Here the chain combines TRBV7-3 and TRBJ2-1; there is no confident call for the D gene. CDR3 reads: CASSLQAMSNEQFF. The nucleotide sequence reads TGTGCCAGCAGCTTACAGGCTATGAGCAATGAGCAGTTCTTC.